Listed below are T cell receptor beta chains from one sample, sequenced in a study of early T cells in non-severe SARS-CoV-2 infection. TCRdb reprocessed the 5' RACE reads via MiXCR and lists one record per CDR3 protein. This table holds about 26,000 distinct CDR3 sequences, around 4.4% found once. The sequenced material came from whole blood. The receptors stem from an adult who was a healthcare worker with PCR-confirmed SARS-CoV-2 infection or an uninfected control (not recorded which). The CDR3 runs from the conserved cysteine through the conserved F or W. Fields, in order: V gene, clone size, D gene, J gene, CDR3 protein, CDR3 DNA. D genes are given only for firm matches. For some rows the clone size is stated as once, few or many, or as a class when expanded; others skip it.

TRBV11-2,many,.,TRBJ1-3,CASSLEGRRLNGNTIYF,TGTGCCAGCAGCTTAGAAGGACGGCGGTTAAATGGAAACACCATATATTTT
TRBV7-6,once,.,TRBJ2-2,CASSMTGELFF,TGTGCCAGCAGCATGACCGGGGAGCTGTTTTTT
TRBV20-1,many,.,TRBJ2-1,CSARDPGTSSYNEQFF,TGCAGTGCTAGAGATCCCGGGACATCTTCCTACAATGAGCAGTTCTTC
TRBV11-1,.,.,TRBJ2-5,CASSLPVPTAQTQYF,TGTGCCAGCAGCCTTCCAGTACCCACTGCCCAGACCCAGTACTTC
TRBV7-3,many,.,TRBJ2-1,CASSRTKGPQDEQFF,TGTGCCAGCAGCCGCACAAAGGGGCCCCAGGATGAGCAGTTCTTC
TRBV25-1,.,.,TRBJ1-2,CASSTPGQRGYTF,TGTGCCAGCAGTACGCCAGGACAGCGTGGCTACACCTTC
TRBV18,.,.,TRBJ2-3,CASSLDPRGTDTQYF,TGTGCCAGCTCACTGGACCCCCGAGGCACAGATACGCAGTATTTT
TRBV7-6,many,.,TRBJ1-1,CASSLAYAGTEAFF,TGTGCCAGCAGCCTAGCCTATGCAGGTACTGAAGCTTTCTTT
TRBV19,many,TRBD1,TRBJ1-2,CASSRGQGNGYTF,TGTGCCAGTAGCCGGGGACAGGGGAATGGCTACACCTTC
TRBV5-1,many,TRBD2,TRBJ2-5,CASSLIAGERETQYF,TGCGCCAGCAGCTTGATTGCGGGAGAACGTGAGACCCAGTACTTC
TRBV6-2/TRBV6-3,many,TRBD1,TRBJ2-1,CASSFGTAYNEQFF,TGTGCCAGCAGTTTCGGGACAGCGTACAATGAGCAGTTCTTC
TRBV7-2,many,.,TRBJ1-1,CASSLERGGTEAFF,TGTGCCAGCAGCTTAGAAAGAGGGGGCACTGAAGCTTTCTTT
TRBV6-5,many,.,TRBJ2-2,CASSYRARNTGELFF,TGTGCCAGCAGTTACAGGGCGAGGAACACCGGGGAGCTGTTTTTT
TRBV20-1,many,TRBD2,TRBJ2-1,CSAGPSGREYNEQFF,TGCAGTGCGGGGCCTAGCGGGAGGGAATACAATGAGCAGTTCTTC
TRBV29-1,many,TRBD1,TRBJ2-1,CSVEDLALRQGSYNEQFF,TGCAGCGTTGAAGATTTGGCACTGAGACAGGGATCCTACAATGAGCAGTTCTTC
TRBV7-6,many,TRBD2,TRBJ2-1,CASSLDPPEGGPQSPADNEQFF,TGTGCCAGCAGCTTAGACCCTCCAGAGGGAGGGCCTCAGTCGCCGGCAGACAATGAGCAGTTCTTC
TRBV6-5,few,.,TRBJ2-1,CASSLFAYNEQFF,TGTGCCAGCAGCCTATTTGCCTACAATGAGCAGTTCTTC
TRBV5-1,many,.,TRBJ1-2,CASSPDQGRGGYTF,TGCGCCAGCAGCCCAGATCAGGGGAGAGGTGGCTACACCTTC
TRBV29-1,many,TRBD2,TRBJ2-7,CSVRGLAGVYEQYF,TGCAGCGTTCGGGGACTAGCGGGAGTCTACGAGCAGTACTTC
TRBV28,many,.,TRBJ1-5,CASSSTSEPQHF,TGTGCCAGCAGTTCCACGTCCGAACCCCAGCATTTT
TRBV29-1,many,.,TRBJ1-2,CSVGQEANYGYTF,TGCAGCGTTGGACAGGAAGCTAACTATGGCTACACCTTC
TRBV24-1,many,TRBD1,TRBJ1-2,CATSDLQGQGNGYTF,TGTGCCACCAGTGATTTGCAGGGACAGGGTAACGGCTACACCTTC
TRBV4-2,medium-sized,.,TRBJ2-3,CASSQDLMSGLASADTQYF,TGTGCCAGCAGCCAAGACCTCATGTCCGGACTCGCCTCCGCAGATACGCAGTATTTT
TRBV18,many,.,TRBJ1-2,CASSPQDTYYTF,TGTGCCAGCTCACCCCAGGACACCTACTACACCTTC
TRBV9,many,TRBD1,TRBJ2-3,CASSVEGQGADTQYF,TGTGCCAGCAGCGTAGAAGGACAGGGGGCTGATACGCAGTATTTT
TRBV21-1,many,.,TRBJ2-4,CASSKAKGLAGGDLAKNIQYF,TGTGCCAGCAGCAAAGCAAAGGGTCTAGCGGGAGGCGACCTAGCCAAAAACATTCAGTACTTC
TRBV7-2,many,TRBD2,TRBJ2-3,CASSALAGATDTQYF,TGTGCCAGCAGTGCCCTAGCGGGTGCTACAGATACGCAGTATTTT
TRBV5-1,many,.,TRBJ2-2,CASSRVDSPATGELFF,TGCGCCAGCAGCAGAGTCGACAGCCCAGCCACCGGGGAGCTGTTTTTT
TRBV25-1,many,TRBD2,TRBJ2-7,CASRPGLAYEQYF,TGTGCCAGCAGGCCGGGACTAGCCTACGAGCAGTACTTC
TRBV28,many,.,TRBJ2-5,CASSSYGGEETQYF,TGTGCCAGCAGTTCCTACGGCGGGGAAGAGACCCAGTACTTC
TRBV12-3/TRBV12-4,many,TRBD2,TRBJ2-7,CASSLRTSGSYEQYF,TGTGCCAGCAGTTTAAGGACTAGCGGGAGTTACGAGCAGTACTTC
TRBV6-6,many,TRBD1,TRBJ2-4,CASSYMTGVVNIQYF,TGTGCCAGCAGTTACATGACAGGGGTTGTAAACATTCAGTACTTC
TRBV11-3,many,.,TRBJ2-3,CASSPGLHPSYTQYF,TGTGCCAGCAGTCCAGGGTTACACCCTTCGTATACGCAGTATTTT
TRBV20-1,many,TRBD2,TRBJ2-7,CSARGLAGISYEQYF,TGCAGTGCTAGGGGCCTAGCGGGAATCTCCTACGAGCAGTACTTC
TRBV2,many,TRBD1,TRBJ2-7,CASSDPERGLWEQYF,TGTGCCAGCAGTGATCCTGAAAGGGGGCTATGGGAGCAGTACTTC
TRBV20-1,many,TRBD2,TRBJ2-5,CSAPILAGKYQETQYF,TGCAGTGCTCCTATTCTAGCGGGGAAGTACCAAGAGACCCAGTACTTC
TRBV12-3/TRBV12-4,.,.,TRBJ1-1,CASQPSGFGDTEAFF,TGTGCCAGCCAACCCTCCGGATTTGGGGACACTGAAGCTTTCTTT
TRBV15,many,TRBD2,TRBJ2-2,CATSTSGDNTGELFF,TGTGCCACCAGCACGAGCGGGGATAACACCGGGGAGCTGTTTTTT
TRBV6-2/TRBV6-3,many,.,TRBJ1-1,CASRGHTEAFF,TGTGCCAGCAGGGGACACACTGAAGCTTTCTTT
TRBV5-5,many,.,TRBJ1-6,CAGSLSGQLYNSPLHF,TGTGCCGGCAGCCTCTCCGGACAGCTCTATAATTCACCCCTCCACTTT
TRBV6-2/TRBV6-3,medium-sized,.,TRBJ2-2,CASKWAGTTGELFF,TGTGCCAGCAAATGGGCCGGGACGACCGGGGAGCTGTTTTTT
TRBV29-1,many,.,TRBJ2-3,CSVRGRYTDTQYF,TGCAGCGTACGGGGGCGGTACACAGATACGCAGTATTTT
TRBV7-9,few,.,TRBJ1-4,CASSLGGNIVAEKLFF,TGTGCCAGCAGCTTAGGAGGAAACATCGTAGCCGAAAAACTGTTTTTT
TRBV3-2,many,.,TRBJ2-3,CASSQDGTDTQYF,TGTGCCAGCAGCCAAGACGGCACAGATACGCAGTATTTT
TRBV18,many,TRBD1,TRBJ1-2,CASSPQRDREFTF,TGTGCCAGCTCGCCCCAGAGAGACAGGGAGTTCACCTTC
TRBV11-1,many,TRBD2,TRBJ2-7,CASSPGAAGAGEQYF,TGTGCCAGCAGCCCCGGGGCCGCGGGAGCAGGGGAGCAGTACTTC
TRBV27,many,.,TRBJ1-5,CASSYQGVSNQPQHF,TGTGCCAGCAGTTATCAGGGTGTGAGCAATCAGCCCCAGCATTTT
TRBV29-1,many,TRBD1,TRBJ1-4,CSVEVGTDEKLFF,TGCAGCGTTGAAGTAGGGACAGATGAAAAACTGTTTTTT
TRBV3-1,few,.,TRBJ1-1,CASSKGGNTEAFF,TGTGCCAGCAGCAAGGGGGGGAACACTGAAGCTTTCTTT
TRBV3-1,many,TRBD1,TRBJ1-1,CASSDRVKNTEAFF,TGTGCCAGCAGTGACAGGGTCAAGAACACTGAAGCTTTCTTT